This T cell receptor beta chain was recorded in a study of blood T cells in healthy people across ages. As for the study in general: Template-switching capture recovered about one barcoded beta molecule per two T cells.

Alongside a J-beta primer mix, a sample-barcoded 5' primer served in a second PCR lasting about 7 to 12 cycles. TCRdb processed the 5' RACE reads anew with MiXCR; each CDR3 protein has one entry. The sample records 1,500,000 or so distinct CDR3 sequences, 45% to 70% being singletons. Germline V gene lookup returns CDR1 GTSNPN and CDR2 SVGIG (reference sequence). The CDR3 extends over 13 amino acids. V gave up 2 bases and J gave up 11 bases, with 16 bases separating them. Worth noting for this clonotype: The antigen is undetermined.

General study findings and limits: In older individuals, TCR beta diversity per million T cells was lower, falling roughly linearly with age.

The sample was blood. This clonotype was sampled from a young man in good health. This chain links TRBV30 with TRBJ2-1; possible D gene TRBD1, 5 bases. The DNA of the CDR3 is TGTGCCTGGAGTTTGGGGCTCCTTGGTCAGCAGTTCTTC. Amino acid sequence: CAWSLGLLGQQFF.